The 26 T cell receptor beta chains in this list originate from one sample, sequenced in a study of cytomegalovirus exposure and HLA in healthy donors. With 60 Vbeta and 13 Jbeta primers, the PCR was carried out. Assay used: immunoSEQ multiplex PCR; TCRdb lists only in-frame clones, some missing. The data contain about 94,000 clones, over 65% of them singletons. Sample: PBMCs. These receptors originate from a man aged 25 to 40 in good health and CMV-seronegative.

CDR3 protein: CASSRQGAYNEQFF. CDR3 coding DNA: TGTGCCAGCAGCCGCCAGGGGGCCTACAATGAGCAGTTCTTC. The V call is TRBV9, the J call TRBJ2-1, with 7 bases aligning to TRBD1. Germline loops: CDR1 SGDLS, CDR2 YYNGEE. This CDR3 region has 14 residues. J gave up 2 bases and V 4 bases, and 3 bases lay outside the gene matches.

V gene TRBV10-1 combines with J gene TRBJ2-7; 10 bases are shared with TRBD2. CDR1 and CDR2 (germline): WNHNN, SYGVQD (reference sequence). The CDR3 covers 14 residues. With V trimmed by 6 bases and J by 2 bases, 4 bases remained unmatched. CDR3 nucleotides: TGCGCCAGCAGCTCTAGCGGGGGAACCTACGAGCAGTACTTC. Residues: CASSSSGGTYEQYF.

The chain recombines TRBV18 with TRBJ2-1, with no clear D. Trimming took 1 base from V and 9 from J, leaving 7 bases between them. Germline V gives CDR1 KGHSH, CDR2 LQKENI. The CDR3 is 12 residues long. The CDR3, as DNA: TGTGCCAGCTCACCACAGCGTAGTGAGCAGTTCTTC. Translated, it gives CASSPQRSEQFF.

The chain uses TRBV6-5 and TRBJ2-7; 8 bases fit TRBD1. Germline V gene lookup returns CDR1 MNHEY and CDR2 SVGAGI. Trimming cost V 7 bases and J 6 bases; bases outside gene matches: 8. The CDR3 has 13 residues. CDR3 residues: CASTPGQGREQYF. CDR3 in DNA: TGTGCCAGCACCCCAGGACAGGGACGCGAGCAGTACTTC.

The CDR3 reads CASIARGNSPLHF. The CDR3 DNA is TGTGCCAGCATTGCCAGGGGTAATTCACCCCTCCACTTT. J is TRBJ1-6 and V is TRBV2, with D possibly matching TRBD1 (6 bases). Trimming took 7 bases from V and 6 from J, leaving 10 bases between them. Per the germline V gene, CDR1 is SNHLY and CDR2 is FYNNEI. The length of the CDR3 is 13 residues. The complete variable domain, with remaining parts taken from reference TRBV2 and TRBJ1-6, reads EPEVTQTPSHQVTQMGQEVILRCVPISNHLYFYWYRQILGQKVEFLVSFYNNEISEKSEIFDDQFSVERPDGSNFTLKIRSTKLEDSAMYFCASIARGNSPLHFGNGTRLTVT.

This clone has just one count. The chain employs TRBV4-1 and TRBJ2-3; D call uncertain. CDR3 size: 14 residues. The germline V gene has CDR1 MGHRA and CDR2 YSYEKL. The V and J ends lost 0 bases and 6 bases respectively, with 10 bases between them. CDR3 bases: TGCGCCAGCAGCCAAGAGCGGTTGGAGGATACGCAGTATTTT. Its protein product is CASSQERLEDTQYF.

The genes are TRBV29-1 and TRBJ2-5; D is uncertain. V was trimmed by 6 bases and J by 7 bases, leaving 15 bases between them. Germline V gene sequence: CDR1 SQVTM, CDR2 ANQGSEA. The CDR3 is made up of 12 amino acids. The CDR3 coding sequence is TGCAGCGTCGCCACCGGCCCGGGGACCCAGTACTTC. Amino acids: CSVATGPGTQYF.

The gene calls are TRBV4-1 and TRBJ1-2; D not resolved. V dropped 0 bases and J dropped 4 bases, with 12 bases sitting between them. Per germline, CDR1 MGHRA and CDR2 YSYEKL. CDR3 length: 15 residues. The CDR3 spells CASSQEGRITYGYTF. CDR3 DNA sequence: TGCGCCAGCAGCCAAGAGGGCAGGATAACCTATGGCTACACCTTC.

This clone has only a few counts. The rearrangement joins TRBV21-1 to TRBJ2-3; the table's D call TRBD2 went unverified against the DNA. TRBV21-1 is a recognized pseudogene. This CDR3 has 14 residues. DNA for the CDR3: TGTGCCAGCAGCAAAGATATCCCCGGGGATACGCAGTATTTT. Its protein product is CASSKDIPGDTQYF.

The chain couples TRBV5-1 to TRBJ2-2; 7 bases are a match to TRBD2. The V segment lost 7 bases and the J segment 4 bases; nucleotides outside the gene matches: 4. This CDR3 has 13 amino acids. Germline V gene sequence: CDR1 SGHRS, CDR2 YFSETQ. The CDR3: CASQAGRTGELFF. DNA of the CDR3: TGCGCCAGCCAAGCGGGACGCACCGGGGAGCTGTTTTTT.

This clone showed up just a few times. The chain is built from TRBV25-1 and TRBJ1-1; no clear D gene. Germline V CDR1 and CDR2: MGHDK, SYGVNS. The CDR3 totals 16 residues. V was pared by 11 bases and J by 0 bases, with 22 bases between. For the CDR3, the DNA is TGTGCCCAAAGGGCCGGGTTCAGCGGAATGAACACTGAAGCTTTCTTT. Encoded protein: CAQRAGFSGMNTEAFF.

The V gene is TRBV18, the J gene TRBJ1-5, with 7 nucleotides matching TRBD1. Per the germline V gene, CDR1 is KGHSH and CDR2 is LQKENI. V lost 3 bases to trimming and J lost 4 bases; unmatched junction nucleotides: 3. The CDR3 spans 14 residues. The DNA of the CDR3 is TGTGCCAGCTCACCGACAGGGAAAAATCAGCCCCAGCATTTT. The encoded protein is CASSPTGKNQPQHF.

V and J are TRBV19 and TRBJ1-5; maybe TRBD1 (5 bases). CDR3 length equals 15 residues. V lost 1 base and J lost 6, with 13 bases in between. CDR1 and CDR2 from the germline V gene are LNHDA and SQIVND (reference sequence). The CDR3 nucleotides read TGTGCCAGTAGTATAGCGGCCTGGGGGGGTCAGCCCCAGCATTTT. Translation gives CASSIAAWGGQPQHF.

The genes are TRBV9 and TRBJ2-5; TRBD2 aligns across 8 bases. CDR1 and CDR2 from the germline V gene are SGDLS and YYNGEE. Trimming at V came to 2 bases and at J to 4 bases, leaving 10 bases not matched to a gene. The CDR3 is 16 amino acids. In DNA, the CDR3 is TGTGCCAGCAGCGTCCGCCCGGGGGGGTTGTTAGAGACCCAGTACTTC. Its protein is CASSVRPGGLLETQYF.

The chain joins TRBV9 to TRBJ2-1; 8 positions agree with TRBD2. The CDR3 loop spans 16 amino acids. Germline loops: CDR1 SGDLS, CDR2 YYNGEE. V lost 2 bases, J lost 7 bases, and 11 bases stayed unmatched. CDR3 nucleotides: TGTGCCAGCAGCGTTTATGGGGGGGGCGGGGGGAATGAGCAGTTCTTC. Amino acids: CASSVYGGGGGNEQFF.

This chain joins TRBV29-1 and TRBJ2-7, with 14 bases matching TRBD2. This CDR3 has 15 amino acids. Trimming at V came to 6 bases and at J to 7 bases, leaving 11 bases not matched to a gene. Looked up from germline, CDR1 is SQVTM and CDR2 is ANQGSEA. CDR3 protein: CSVRLAGGHSREQYF. The CDR3 DNA reads TGCAGCGTCCGACTAGCGGGGGGGCACTCTCGAGAGCAGTACTTC.

J is TRBJ2-5 and V is TRBV6-5, with 10 nucleotides matching TRBD2. Germline-derived CDR1 and CDR2 are MNHEY and SVGAGI. Losses at the gene ends were 6 bases for V and 4 bases for J; bases not matched to a gene: 8. This CDR3 region has 15 residues. The CDR3 protein is CASRLSGGAVETQYF. CDR3 nucleotide sequence: TGTGCCAGCAGACTCAGCGGGGGGGCGGTAGAGACCCAGTACTTC.

A single count supports this clone. The V call is TRBV4-1, the J call TRBJ2-5; 8 positions agree with TRBD1. The J segment lost 7 bases and the V segment lost 1 base, leaving 8 bases of the junction unmatched. The germline V gene encodes CDR1 MGHRA and CDR2 YSYEKL. The CDR3 consists of 15 residues. The CDR3 bases are TGCGCCAGCAGCCAAGTCAGGGGGCGCGGGGCGACCCAGTACTTC. This encodes CASSQVRGRGATQYF.

As regards this clone: Other DNA sequences from this sample encode an identical CDR3 as well. The chain has TRBV5-1 and TRBJ1-3, with D hard to call. Trimming removed 4 bases at V and 2 bases at J, with 10 bases between. The CDR3 contains 14 residues. Germline V CDR1 and CDR2: SGHRS, YFSETQ. The CDR3 here is CASSLAGPGNTIYF. The DNA for the CDR3 is TGCGCCAGCAGCCTAGCTGGGCCTGGAAACACCATATATTTT.

The chain recombines TRBV7-3 with TRBJ2-1, with a possible D match to TRBD2 (6 bases). The CDR3 is made up of 14 amino acids. Trimming cost V 5 bases and J 3 bases, with 11 bases left between them. Germline V gene sequence: CDR1 SGHTA, CDR2 FQGTGA. DNA of the CDR3: TGTGCCAGCAGCGCCCGACTAGACTACAATGAGCAGTTCTTC. As protein: CASSARLDYNEQFF.

This rearrangement joins TRBV7-3 to TRBJ2-5; D perhaps matches TRBD2 (5 bases). Looked up from germline, CDR1 is SGHTA and CDR2 is FQGTGA. The CDR3 consists of 15 residues. Trimming removed 8 bases at V and 2 bases at J, with 18 bases between. In DNA, the CDR3 is TGTGCCAGCCCCGGGTACGGGATCCTTCAAGAGACCCAGTACTTC. This translates into CASPGYGILQETQYF.

The chain has TRBV4-2 and TRBJ1-1, with D uncertain. The CDR3 runs to 13 residues. Germline V gene lookup returns CDR1 LGHNA and CDR2 YNFKEQ. The ends were cut back, 1 base at V and 6 bases at J, with 9 bases in the middle. Written as DNA, the CDR3 is TGTGCCAGCAGCCAAGTTCCGGTTTCTGAAGCTTTCTTT. This translates into CASSQVPVSEAFF.

The chain joins TRBV7-9 to TRBJ2-7; 9 bases line up with TRBD1. Looked up from germline, CDR1 is SEHNR and CDR2 is FQNEAQ (reference sequence). Trimming cost V 5 bases and J 2 bases; bases outside gene matches: 7. The CDR3 consists of 15 residues. CDR3 in amino acids: CASSPRTGDPYEQYF. CDR3 DNA: TGTGCCAGCAGCCCCAGGACAGGGGACCCCTACGAGCAGTACTTC.

The J gene is TRBJ1-2, the V gene TRBV25-1, with TRBD1 matching over 9 bases. The germline V gene has CDR1 MGHDK and CDR2 SYGVNS. The length of the CDR3 is 16 residues. Germline trimming cut 7 bases from V and 0 bases from J; bases unmatched to any gene: 9. The DNA of the CDR3 is TGTGCCAGCAAACCGGCGGGACAGGGCCCTAACTATGGCTACACCTTC. It is translated as CASKPAGQGPNYGYTF.

The V gene is TRBV19, the J gene TRBJ2-5, with TRBD2 as a possible D gene (6 bases). CDR3 length: 15 amino acids. Germline-derived CDR1 and CDR2 are LNHDA and SQIVND (reference sequence). Trimming stripped 3 bases from V and 4 bases from J, with 15 bases between. The CDR3 region has the DNA TGTGCCAGTAGTATGCGGCGGGGCAGAAGAGAGACCCAGTACTTC. Its translation: CASSMRRGRRETQYF.

J is TRBJ1-3 and V is TRBV4-3; no definite D call. The V and J ends lost 1 base and 0 bases respectively, with 13 bases between them. From germline, CDR1 is LGHNA and CDR2 YSLEER. This CDR3 has 17 amino acids. The CDR3 DNA reads as TGCGCCAGCAGCCAAGGTCTTGTTAAATTCTCTGGAAACACCATATATTTT. It encodes CASSQGLVKFSGNTIYF.